This TCR beta chain stems from a study of shared clonotypes between healthy human individuals. V trimming: 0 bases; J trimming: 7 bases; junction bases outside the gene matches: 4. Germline V CDR1 and CDR2: ENHRY, SYGVKD. The CDR3 runs to 15 residues. Sequencing was performed with immunoSEQ multiplex PCR; in TCRdb, only in-frame clones are kept and a portion is missing. Of hundreds of thousands of clones listed, roughly 79% are singletons. The clonotype originates from a woman between 35 and 50 years old in good health. Some clones in this sample may be carry-over from other donors' samples. The rearrangement links TRBV10-3 to TRBJ2-1; 9 bases line up with TRBD2. The sample consisted of PBMCs. In DNA, the CDR3 is TGTGCCATCAGTGAGTCGAGCGGGAGGCGGAATGAGCAGTTCTTC. It yields the protein CAISESSGRRNEQFF.